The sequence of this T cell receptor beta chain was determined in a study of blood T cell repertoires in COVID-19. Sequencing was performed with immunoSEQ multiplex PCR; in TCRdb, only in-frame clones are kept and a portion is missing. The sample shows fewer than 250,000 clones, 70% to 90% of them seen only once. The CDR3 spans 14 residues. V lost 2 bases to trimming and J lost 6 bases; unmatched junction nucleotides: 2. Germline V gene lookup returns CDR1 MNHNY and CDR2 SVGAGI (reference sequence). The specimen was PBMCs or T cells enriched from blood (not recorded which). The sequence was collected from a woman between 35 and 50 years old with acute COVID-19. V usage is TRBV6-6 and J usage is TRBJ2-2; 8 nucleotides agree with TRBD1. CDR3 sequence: CASSYGDRPGELFF. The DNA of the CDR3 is TGTGCCAGCAGTTACGGGGACAGGCCCGGGGAGCTGTTTTTT.